These 3 T cell receptor beta chains came from one sample sequenced in a study of shared clonotypes between healthy human individuals. The table came from immunoSEQ multiplex PCR; TCRdb's copy has only in-frame clones and leaves some out. The table shows about 480,000 clones, with 75% to 85% occurring only once. The specimen sequenced was PBMCs. The receptors come from a woman aged 40 to 49 in good health. Some clones in this sample may be carry-over from other donors' samples.

The CDR3 protein is CASSIGSLPQETQYF. The CDR3 region has the DNA TGTGCCAGTAGTATTGGTTCCCTACCCCAAGAGACCCAGTACTTC. The rearrangement links TRBV19 to TRBJ2-5; D is uncertain. The V gene's germline CDR1 is LNHDA and CDR2 SQIVND (reference sequence). V was trimmed by 3 bases and J by 1 base, leaving 12 bases between them. The CDR3 runs to 15 residues.

This clone turned up a few times. The rearrangement links TRBV27 to TRBJ1-3, with TRBD1 as a possible D gene (6 bases). CDR3 length: 14 residues. Deletions cut 6 bases from V and 4 bases from J, with 13 bases between. CDR1 is MNHEY and CDR2 is SMNVEV in the germline V gene (reference sequence). For the CDR3, the DNA is TGTGCCAGCAGGGAGATAGGACAGGGAAACACCATATATTTT. This sequence encodes CASREIGQGNTIYF.

V and J are TRBV7-2 and TRBJ2-7; no clear D gene. V shed 2 bases and J shed 5 bases, with 13 bases lying between them. Looked up from germline, CDR1 is SGHTA and CDR2 is FQGNSA. The CDR3 is 14 amino acids. In DNA, the CDR3 is TGTGCCAGCAGCTTACGAGTGGGCCAGGACGAGCAGTACTTC. Protein sequence: CASSLRVGQDEQYF.